Included here is one T cell receptor (beta chain) sequence, with context. This entry is derived from a study of identical twins. TCRdb called the 5' RACE reads again in MiXCR, with one record for every CDR3 protein. The sample carries under 900,000 distinct CDR3 sequences, 15% to 20% recorded once. The CDR3 length is 13 residues. Losses at the gene ends were 8 bases for V and 0 bases for J; bases not matched to a gene: 1. Germline CDR1 and CDR2: SEHNR and FQNEAQ (reference sequence). These data were likewise used in another study, on T cells expressing NK-cell markers.

The chain joins TRBV7-9 to TRBJ2-3; TRBD2 agrees at 8 bases. Sequencing input: PBMCs. This clonotype originated in a woman aged 18-30 years in good health. For the CDR3, the DNA is TGTGCCAGCCCTAGCGGGAGCACAGATACGCAGTATTTT. It specifies CASPSGSTDTQYF.